The 19 T cell receptor beta chains in this list originate from one sample, sequenced in a study of a mutant IDH1 vaccine in newly diagnosed glioma (dated by TCRdb to the early 2020s). The time point label, read with the paper, signifies: baseline, week 1 (first vaccination visit). This sample's treatment or condition label indicates: pre-vaccination baseline after standard-of-care therapy. Library generation was performed with the immunoSEQ multiplex PCR assay. TCRdb re-hosts the immuneACCESS table, in-frame sequences only. Its copies lack some clones; in the studies checked, an unresolved V gene accounts for under half of them, and the cause for the rest is not known. Across this sample there are about 67,000 clones, with about 83% seen only once. The ten largest clonotypes hold around 4.5% of the sample. The sequencing used peripheral blood mononuclear cells (PBMCs), collected from a glioma patient treated with radiotherapy, temozolomide or both. The origin of the receptors is a woman aged 18-29 years with glioma. Some clones in this sample may be carry-over from other donors' samples.

The chain uses TRBV18 and TRBJ1-5; possible D gene TRBD1, 5 bases. The germline V gene encodes CDR1 KGHSH and CDR2 LQKENI. V was clipped by 6 bases and J by 3 bases, with 9 bases between them. The CDR3 consists of 13 residues. The CDR3 nucleotides read TGTGCCAGCTCGTCGGGGGTCAATCAGCCCCAGCATTTT. It is translated as CASSSGVNQPQHF.

Here the CDR3 reads CASRPSGSSSEQFF. The CDR3 DNA follows: TGTGCCAGCAGACCTAGCGGGAGTTCATCTGAGCAGTTCTTC. The chain couples TRBV6-4 to TRBJ2-1; the match to TRBD2 covers 10 bases. This CDR3 is 14 amino acids long. J was trimmed by 9 bases and V by 6 bases; bases with no gene match: 8. Per the germline V gene, CDR1 is MRHNA and CDR2 is SNTAGT.

This CDR3 is CASSKLALETQYF. The CDR3, as DNA: TGCGCCAGCAGCAAACTAGCGCTGGAGACCCAGTACTTC. V is TRBV4-1 and J is TRBJ2-5; 7 bases fit TRBD2. Germline V gives CDR1 MGHRA, CDR2 YSYEKL. Trimming removed 5 bases from V and 5 bases from J; junction bases left unmatched: 5. This CDR3 contains 13 residues.

The sample holds one count of this clone. The chain joins TRBV2 to TRBJ2-3; D is undetermined. The V gene lost 5 bases and the J gene lost 6 bases, with 12 bases spanning the gap. The CDR3 consists of 13 residues. Germline CDR1 is SNHLY and CDR2 is FYNNEI. Written as DNA, the CDR3 is TGTGCCAGCAGTCGCGGACCCTTCGATACGCAGTATTTT. This sequence encodes CASSRGPFDTQYF.

This chain links TRBV21-1 with TRBJ2-5. TRBV21-1 counts as a pseudogene. This CDR3 contains 16 residues. The CDR3 here is CASSKDRTQLEETQYF. The CDR3 DNA reads TGTGCCAGCAGCAAAGACCGGACACAACTAGAGGAGACCCAGTACTTC.

The J gene is TRBJ2-1, the V gene TRBV5-1, with TRBD1 as a possible D gene (6 bases). This CDR3 has 15 residues. Germline CDR1 reads SGHRS; CDR2 reads YFSETQ. The V end was cut by 5 bases, the J end by 1 base, with 13 bases between. For the CDR3, the DNA is TGCGCCAGCAGGCCCCGGACAGCGTCCTACAATGAGCAGTTCTTC. Protein sequence: CASRPRTASYNEQFF. Full variable domain (outside the CDR3, taken from reference TRBV5-1 and TRBJ2-1): KAGVTQTPRYLIKTRGQQVTLSCSPISGHRSVSWYQQTPGQGLQFLFEYFSETQRNKGNFPGRFSGRQFSNSRSEMNVSTLELGDSALYLCASRPRTASYNEQFFGPGTRLTVL.

The CDR3 loop is CASSQGGGGYGYTF. For the CDR3, the DNA is TGCGCCAGCAGCCAAGGCGGAGGAGGCTATGGCTACACCTTC. The J gene is TRBJ1-2, the V gene TRBV4-1; D ambiguous. The CDR3 extends over 14 amino acids. Trimming cost V 1 base and J 4 bases, with 10 bases left between them. Germline V gene lookup returns CDR1 MGHRA and CDR2 YSYEKL.

The chain couples TRBV11-2 to TRBJ2-7, with unresolved D. The V end lost 1 base, the J end lost 0 bases, and 10 bases lay between the germline ends. The germline V gene has CDR1 SGHAT and CDR2 FQNNGV. The CDR3 is made up of 15 amino acids. This CDR3 is CASSLGYSSSYEQYF. CDR3 nucleotides: TGTGCCAGCAGCTTAGGCTACTCAAGCTCCTACGAGCAGTACTTC.

This chain uses TRBV15 with TRBJ1-5; D gene unclear. V lost 4 bases and J lost 0, with 10 bases in between. The CDR3 sequence is 15 residues long. CDR1 and CDR2 from the germline V gene are LNHNV and YYDKDF (reference sequence). The CDR3 sequence: CATSKGTDSNQPQHF. CDR3 DNA sequence: TGTGCCACCAGCAAAGGCACAGATAGCAATCAGCCCCAGCATTTT.

The chain carries TRBV7-2 and TRBJ1-1; 7 bases align to TRBD1. After removal of 5 bases from V and 4 bases from J, the junction contained 13 bases not matched to a gene. Germline CDR1 SGHTA, CDR2 FQGNSA. The CDR3 extends over 16 amino acids. The CDR3 is CASSPGTAIGGTEAFF. Here the CDR3 DNA reads TGTGCCAGCAGCCCGGGGACAGCTATCGGGGGCACTGAAGCTTTCTTT.

This clone is a singleton in its sample. The chain joins TRBV9 to TRBJ2-3; 7 bases are shared with TRBD2. The CDR3 runs to 14 residues. Trimming at V came to 3 bases and at J to 6 bases, leaving 7 bases not matched to a gene. The V gene's germline CDR1 is SGDLS and CDR2 YYNGEE. In nucleotides, the CDR3 is TGTGCCAGCAGCGGACTAGCTGGGTGGGATACGCAGTATTTT. Its translation is CASSGLAGWDTQYF.

V is TRBV25-1 and J is TRBJ2-1, with TRBD2 identical over 8 bases. The trim removed 4 bases at V and 15 bases at J, leaving 11 bases unmatched. This CDR3 has 13 residues. The germline V gene has CDR1 MGHDK and CDR2 SYGVNS. The CDR3 is CASSVPGGPSRFF. CDR3 sequence (DNA): TGTGCCAGCAGTGTACCGGGGGGGCCTTCACGGTTCTTC.

The chain couples TRBV7-3 to TRBJ2-2; unclear D gene. Germline lookup yields CDR1 SGHTA and CDR2 FQGTGA. The V gene lost 5 bases and the J gene lost 6 bases, with 7 bases spanning the gap. CDR3 length: 12 amino acids. As DNA, the CDR3 is TGTGCCAGCAGCCGACCGGCCGGGGAGCTGTTTTTT. It specifies CASSRPAGELFF.

The chain is built from TRBV27 and TRBJ2-3; possibly TRBD2 for D (5 bases). Trimming stripped 1 base from V and 1 base from J, with 12 bases between. This CDR3 has 16 amino acids. Germline V gene sequence: CDR1 MNHEY, CDR2 SMNVEV (reference sequence). The chain's CDR3 is CASSLFGMGRTDTQYF. The CDR3 nucleotides are TGTGCCAGCAGTTTATTCGGGATGGGCCGCACAGATACGCAGTATTTT.

V and J are TRBV25-1 and TRBJ2-2; the D gene is possibly TRBD1 (5 bases). The germline gives CDR1 MGHDK, CDR2 SYGVNS. The length of the CDR3 is 17 residues. V was pared by 0 bases and J by 6 bases, with 17 bases between. CDR3 sequence: CASSEYSPGLGAGELFF. CDR3 nucleotides: TGTGCCAGCAGTGAATATTCGCCAGGGTTAGGGGCCGGGGAGCTGTTTTTT.

The V and J genes are TRBV11-2 and TRBJ1-1; D is perhaps TRBD1 (5 bases). V was trimmed by 3 bases and J by 2 bases, leaving 7 bases between them. The germline V gene has CDR1 SGHAT and CDR2 FQNNGV. CDR3 length equals 13 residues. The chain's CDR3 is CASSFDRNTEAFF. DNA of the CDR3: TGTGCCAGCAGCTTCGACAGAAACACTGAAGCTTTCTTT.

The DNA for the CDR3 is TGTGCCAGCAGTCCCGGGACAGTCTCCTACGAGCAGTACTTC. Translating gives CASSPGTVSYEQYF. The genes are TRBV27 and TRBJ2-7, with 7 bases matching TRBD1. The CDR3 has 14 residues. The ends lost 5 bases at V and 0 bases at J; junction bases unmatched: 4. Germline assignment: CDR1 MNHEY and CDR2 SMNVEV (reference sequence).

The chain is built from TRBV19 and TRBJ1-1; TRBD1 might be the D (5 bases). The CDR3 is 15 residues long. CDR1 and CDR2 from the germline V gene are LNHDA and SQIVND (reference sequence). Between the trimmed V and J ends, which lost 0 bases and 0 bases, there was a span of 8 bases. The CDR3 coding sequence is TGTGCCAGTAGTATAGACTGGACACTGAACACTGAAGCTTTCTTT. This encodes CASSIDWTLNTEAFF. The whole variable domain, filled in from reference TRBV19 and TRBJ1-1, reads DGGITQSPKYLFRKEGQNVTLSCEQNLNHDAMYWYRQDPGQGLRLIYYSQIVNDFQKGDIAEGYSVSREKKESFPLTVTSAQKNPTAFYLCASSIDWTLNTEAFFGQGTRLTVV.

V and J are TRBV6-5 and TRBJ1-1, with D tentatively TRBD1 (5 bases). Trimming pared 6 bases from V and 8 bases from J, leaving 7 bases between. CDR3 length equals 10 residues. The germline V gene encodes CDR1 MNHEY and CDR2 SVGAGI. CDR3 DNA sequence: TGTGCCAGCAGGGGGACCGAAGCTTTCTTT. Its translation is CASRGTEAFF.